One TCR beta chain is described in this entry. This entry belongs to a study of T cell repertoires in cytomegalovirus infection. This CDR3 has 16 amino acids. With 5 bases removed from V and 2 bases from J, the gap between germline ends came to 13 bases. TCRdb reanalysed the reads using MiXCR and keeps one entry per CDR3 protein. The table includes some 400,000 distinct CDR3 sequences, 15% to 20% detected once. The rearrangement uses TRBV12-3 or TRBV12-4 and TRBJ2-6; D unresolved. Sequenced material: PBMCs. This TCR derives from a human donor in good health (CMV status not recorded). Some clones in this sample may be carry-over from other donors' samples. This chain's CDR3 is CASSPPHGAGANVLTF. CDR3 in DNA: TGTGCCAGCAGTCCCCCCCATGGGGCTGGGGCCAACGTCCTGACTTTC.